This paragraph reports one T cell receptor beta chain. The antigen is unknown. The record originates from a study of T-cell memory formation after mild COVID-19. Study-wide results and limits: Detection of some responders pre-infection suggested pre-existing cross-reactive memory T cells participated.

CDR1 and CDR2 from the germline V gene are SGDLS and YYNGEE. The CDR3 consists of 12 residues. The germline V and J ends were trimmed by 2 bases and 5 bases, with 5 bases remaining between them. TCR alpha and TCR beta cDNA libraries carrying sample barcodes and UMIs came from 5'RACE with constant-segment primers. TCRdb recomputed calls from the 5' RACE reads with MiXCR, one row per CDR3 protein. The sample shows 110,000 or so distinct CDR3 sequences, approximately 21% of them seen only once. The rearrangement uses TRBV9 and TRBJ2-1; no firm D call. The receptor was isolated from a man in his late teens or twenties who had mild COVID-19 (a few samples of this study predate the infection). Cell type and time point are not known. Sequenced: PBMCs or a T cell subset sorted from them (not recorded which). CDR3 DNA sequence: TGTGCCAGCAGCGTTAACAACAATGAGCAGTTCTTC. Translated, it gives CASSVNNNEQFF.